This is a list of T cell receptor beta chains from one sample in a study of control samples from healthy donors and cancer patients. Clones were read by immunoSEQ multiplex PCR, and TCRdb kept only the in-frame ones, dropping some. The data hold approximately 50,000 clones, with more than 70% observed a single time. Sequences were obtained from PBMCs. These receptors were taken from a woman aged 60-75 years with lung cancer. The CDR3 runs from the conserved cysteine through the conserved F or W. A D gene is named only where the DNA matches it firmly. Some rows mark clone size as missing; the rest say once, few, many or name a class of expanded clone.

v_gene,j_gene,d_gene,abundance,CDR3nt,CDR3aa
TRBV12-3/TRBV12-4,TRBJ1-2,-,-,TGTGCCAGCAGTTTAGGGATGCGGGATGGCTACACCTTC,CASSLGMRDGYTF
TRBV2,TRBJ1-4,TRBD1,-,TGTGCCAGCAGTGGGGACAGGGTCGCTTTAAATGAAAAACTGTTTTTT,CASSGDRVALNEKLFF
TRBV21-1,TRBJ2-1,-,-,TGTGCCAGCAGCAAAGGGACAGGGGGCAATGAGCAGTTCTTC,CASSKGTGGNEQFF
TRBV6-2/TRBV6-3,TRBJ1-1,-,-,TGTGCCAGCAGCCCTGGGTTGGGGCAGGGTGACACTGAAGCTTTCTTT,CASSPGLGQGDTEAFF
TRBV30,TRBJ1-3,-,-,TGTGCCTGGAGTATCCCTCCCTCTGGAAACACCATATATTTT,CAWSIPPSGNTIYF
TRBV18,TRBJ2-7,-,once,TGTGCCAGCTCACCACCGAATCTTAGGGACGAGCAGTACTTC,CASSPPNLRDEQYF
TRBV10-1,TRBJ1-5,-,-,TGCGCCAGCAGTGAATCCAGGGATCAGCCCCAGCATTTT,CASSESRDQPQHF
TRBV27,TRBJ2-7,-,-,TGTGCCAGCAGGAACCCAGCTACCGAGCAGTACTTC,CASRNPATEQYF
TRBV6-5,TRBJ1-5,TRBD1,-,TGTGCCAGCAGTTACGGCAGGGGGAGTCAGCCCCAGCATTTT,CASSYGRGSQPQHF
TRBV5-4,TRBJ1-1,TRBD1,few,TGTGCCAGCAGCCTCCGGGACAGGGGTAACACTGAAGCTTTCTTT,CASSLRDRGNTEAFF
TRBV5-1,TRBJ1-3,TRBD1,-,TGCGCCAGCAGCACAGGGGGCTCTGGAAACACCATATATTTT,CASSTGGSGNTIYF
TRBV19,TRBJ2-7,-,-,TGTGCCAGTGCGCGGGACCGCCGCTACGAGCAGTACTTC,CASARDRRYEQYF
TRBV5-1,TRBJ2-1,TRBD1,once,TGCGCCAGCAGCATACGTGCCCCCGGGACAGGGAATGAGCAGTTCTTC,CASSIRAPGTGNEQFF